A single TCR beta chain is shown here with its context. Timing groups of about 4 and about 12 weeks for second doses were pooled. The data are from a study of T cell responses to AZD1222 COVID-19 vaccine. Generated by immunoSEQ multiplex PCR, the TCRdb table keeps only in-frame clones and is missing some. The data show about 200,000 clones, about 94% seen once. Material: peripheral blood, obtained 28 days after the second AZD1222 dose. The TCR originated in an adult who received the AZD1222 COVID-19 vaccine.

The CDR3 DNA follows: TGTGCCAGCAGCTGGTCAGGGTATAGCGGGGAGCTGTTTTTT. It encodes CASSWSGYSGELFF. The gene calls are TRBV7-8 and TRBJ2-2, with D tentatively TRBD1 (5 bases). Deletions cut 4 bases from V and 7 bases from J, with 13 bases between. From germline, CDR1 is SGHVS and CDR2 FQNEAQ. The CDR3 consists of 14 residues.